One sample yielded the 28 T cell receptor beta chains listed below, sequenced in a study of beta chain features in type 1 diabetes (dated by TCRdb to 2016 to 2019). These receptors have no identified antigens. The research as a whole found: Type 1 diabetes patients showed a moderate but significant shortening of TCRB CDR3 length in all four CD4+ subsets.

The library was made by the immunoSEQ multiplex PCR assay. The entire amount of isolated RNA was reverse transcribed using the High Capacity cDNA Reverse Transcription Kit, so the sequenced TCRB transcripts were expressed ones. Held by TCRdb, this immuneACCESS table contains in-frame sequences only and omits some clones. Under half of the omission traces to an unresolved V gene where checked; the cause of the rest is unknown. Here the sample has roughly 300,000 clones; around 9.7% occur a single time. Of the sample, more than 0.8% is held by the ten largest clones. Sequencing input: central memory CD4+ T cells from blood. These TCRs come from a man younger than 40 with type 1 diabetes.

In the case of this clone: At the DNA level, this CDR3 is encoded by other sequences in the same sample as well. The chain has TRBV4-3 and TRBJ2-5; the D gene is possibly TRBD1 (6 bases). CDR1 is LGHNA, CDR2 YSLEER, per germline. This CDR3 is 15 amino acids long. Trimming removed 3 bases from V and 1 base from J, with 12 bases in between. CDR3: CASSQDRHSQETQYF. DNA of the CDR3: TGCGCCAGCAGCCAGGACAGACACTCCCAAGAGACCCAGTACTTC.

The chain recombines TRBV5-1 with TRBJ2-1; 10 nucleotides match TRBD1. From germline, CDR1 is SGHRS and CDR2 YFSETQ. Trimming took 2 bases from V and 7 from J; bases not matched to a gene: 6. This CDR3 is built from 15 residues. In DNA form, the CDR3 reads TGCGCCAGCAGCTTAACCGGGACAGGGGTAAATGAGCAGTTCTTC. This codes for CASSLTGTGVNEQFF.

The chain couples TRBV10-1 to TRBJ2-5; no clear D gene. CDR1 is WNHNN and CDR2 is SYGVQD in the germline V gene (reference sequence). This CDR3 spans 15 amino acids. Trimming took 3 bases from V and 0 from J, leaving 11 bases between them. The CDR3, as DNA: TGCGCCAGCAGTGACCGTGTGGCAGACCAAGAGACCCAGTACTTC. Its translation is CASSDRVADQETQYF.

This clone has more than one count but fewer than ten. The chain joins TRBV28 to TRBJ2-3, with 8 nucleotides matching TRBD2. Losses at the gene ends were 5 bases for V and 5 bases for J; bases not matched to a gene: 6. CDR3 length: 14 residues. The germline gives CDR1 MDHEN, CDR2 SYDVKM. The CDR3, as DNA: TGTGCCAGCAGTCGGGGGGGCGTGAGAGATACGCAGTATTTT. The encoded protein is CASSRGGVRDTQYF.

This clone was detected only a few times. V is TRBV4-3 and J is TRBJ2-3, with TRBD2 identical over 7 bases. The CDR3 loop spans 16 amino acids. Per the germline V gene, CDR1 is LGHNA and CDR2 is YSLEER. V shed 0 bases, J shed 5 bases, and the junction held 8 bases outside the gene matches. CDR3 sequence: CASSQEPAGDGDTQYF. In DNA, the CDR3 is TGCGCCAGCAGCCAAGAGCCTGCGGGGGATGGAGATACGCAGTATTTT.

V usage is TRBV30 and J usage is TRBJ1-3; D remains ambiguous. The CDR3 contains 12 residues. Trimming removed 1 base from V and 0 bases from J, with 1 base in between. CDR1 is GTSNPN and CDR2 is SVGIG in the germline V gene (reference sequence). CDR3 nucleotides: TGTGCCTGGAGTGCCTCTGGAAACACCATATATTTT. Protein product: CAWSASGNTIYF.

This clone was observed a handful of times. The CDR3 nucleotides read TGCGCCAGCCCGGGGGCGATGAATGAAAAACTGTTTTTT. This gives the protein CASPGAMNEKLFF. The chain is built from TRBV10-1 and TRBJ1-4; D is possibly TRBD1 (6 bases). Between the trimmed V and J ends, which lost 8 bases and 5 bases, there was a span of 12 bases. The CDR3 is 13 amino acids. The germline V gene has CDR1 WNHNN and CDR2 SYGVQD (reference sequence).

This clone has a handful of counts. CDR3: CASSENDRVRSPLHF. As DNA, the CDR3 is TGTGCCAGCAGTGAAAACGACAGGGTCAGGTCACCCCTCCACTTT. The chain recombines TRBV2 with TRBJ1-6, with 7 bases fitting TRBD1. This CDR3 comprises 15 residues. CDR1 and CDR2 from the germline V gene are SNHLY and FYNNEI. J was trimmed by 10 bases and V by 2 bases; bases with no gene match: 8.

The CDR3 region is CASSRQGGIGYGYTF. The CDR3 bases are TGTGCCAGCAGCCGACAGGGAGGTATAGGTTATGGCTACACCTTC. This chain joins TRBV28 and TRBJ1-2; the match to TRBD1 covers 7 bases. CDR1 and CDR2 (germline): MDHEN, SYDVKM. The CDR3 spans 15 residues. V was pared by 6 bases and J by 5 bases, with 12 bases of the junction left unmatched.

This chain uses TRBV18 with TRBJ2-6; a weak D match, TRBD1 (6 bases). Per germline, CDR1 KGHSH and CDR2 LQKENI. The V end was cut by 3 bases, the J end by 2 bases, with 17 bases between. This CDR3 is 18 amino acids long. CDR3: CASSPQGTLKTGANVLTF. In nucleotides, the CDR3 is TGTGCCAGCTCACCGCAGGGGACCCTGAAAACTGGGGCCAACGTCCTGACTTTC.

With regard to this clone: This specimen includes other DNA sequences encoding the same CDR3. V usage is TRBV7-9 and J usage is TRBJ1-1, with D possibly matching TRBD1 (5 bases). The CDR3 spans 13 residues. V lost 3 bases and J lost 3, with 8 bases in between. Germline V CDR1 and CDR2: SEHNR, FQNEAQ (reference sequence). CDR3 DNA sequence: TGTGCCAGCAGCTTGGTGGGGGACACTGAAGCTTTCTTT. Translated: CASSLVGDTEAFF.

CDR3 amino acids: CASSRRDRGIQETQYF. The DNA of the CDR3 is TGTGCCAGCAGTAGACGTGACAGGGGAATTCAAGAGACCCAGTACTTC. The chain couples TRBV2 to TRBJ2-5; 8 bases match TRBD1. V gave up 5 bases and J gave up 2 bases; unmatched junction bases: 10. The V gene's germline CDR1 is SNHLY and CDR2 FYNNEI. The CDR3 extends over 16 amino acids.

The table lists this clone with a few counts. CDR3 nucleotides: TGTGCCAGCTCACCGGGACAGAAATCCTATGGCTACACCTTC. It codes for CASSPGQKSYGYTF. The rearrangement joins TRBV18 to TRBJ1-2; 7 bases agree with TRBD1. Germline V lookup: CDR1 KGHSH, CDR2 LQKENI. The V and J ends lost 3 bases and 4 bases, in that order; junction bases with no gene match: 5. CDR3 length: 14 amino acids.

This clone was found many times. At the DNA level, this CDR3 is encoded by other sequences in the same sample as well. The chain carries TRBV4-3 and TRBJ1-4; 8 positions agree with TRBD1. CDR1 LGHNA and CDR2 YSLEER come from the germline V gene. The CDR3 extends over 15 amino acids. The J segment lost 6 bases and the V segment lost 4 bases, leaving 7 bases of the junction unmatched. The CDR3 DNA reads as TGCGCCAGCAGCCCCTCTGGACAGGGACATGAAAAACTGTTTTTT. Translation: CASSPSGQGHEKLFF.

The gene calls are TRBV6-1 and TRBJ2-7; TRBD1 is a possible D gene (5 bases). The CDR3 is 13 amino acids. Germline CDR1 reads MNHNS; CDR2 reads SASEGT. Trimming left V 4 bases short and J 0 bases short, with 7 bases between. The CDR3 coding sequence is TGTGCCAGCAGTGCCCAGGGCTCCTACGAGCAGTACTTC. As protein: CASSAQGSYEQYF.

This clone has only a few counts. V and J are TRBV19 and TRBJ1-2; D not resolved. Trimming shortened V by 8 bases and J by 2 bases, and 12 bases separated the two germline ends. Germline-derived CDR1 and CDR2 are LNHDA and SQIVND (reference sequence). The CDR3 covers 13 residues. The CDR3 nucleotides read TGTGCCAGTGCCAGAACGCGGAACTATGGCTACACCTTC. Its protein is CASARTRNYGYTF.

In its sample, this clone was seen a few times. The chain links TRBV6-5 to TRBJ2-5; D is undetermined. The CDR3 has 12 amino acids. V gave up 5 bases and J gave up 10 bases, with 14 bases separating them. Germline V gene data show CDR1 as MNHEY and CDR2 as SVGAGI. CDR3 in DNA: TGTGCCAGCAGTCCCCCGAAGGGTCACCAGTACTTC. Protein product: CASSPPKGHQYF.

This clone has ten or more counts. The gene calls are TRBV2 and TRBJ2-2; 8 bases map to TRBD1. After removal of 6 bases from V and 3 bases from J, the junction contained 3 bases not matched to a gene. The CDR3 contains 14 residues. From germline, CDR1 is SNHLY and CDR2 FYNNEI. CDR3 nucleotide sequence: TGTGCCAGCAGAGGACAGGGAGACACCGGGGAGCTGTTTTTT. This translates into CASRGQGDTGELFF. Full variable domain (missing parts from reference TRBV2 and TRBJ2-2): EPEVTQTPSHQVTQMGQEVILRCVPISNHLYFYWYRQILGQKVEFLVSFYNNEISEKSEIFDDQFSVERPDGSNFTLKIRSTKLEDSAMYFCASRGQGDTGELFFGEGSRLTVL.

V usage is TRBV2 and J usage is TRBJ2-3, with D unclear. The CDR3 consists of 15 residues. Germline-derived CDR1 and CDR2 are SNHLY and FYNNEI. V lost 2 bases and J 4 bases, leaving 13 bases between the germline ends. DNA for the CDR3: TGTGCCAGCAGTGAACGGCAGGATTGGGCAGATACGCAGTATTTT. Residues: CASSERQDWADTQYF.

This clone was seen many times. This rearrangement joins TRBV7-2 to TRBJ2-1; 10 bases fit TRBD1. Germline V gene sequence: CDR1 SGHTA, CDR2 FQGNSA. J was trimmed by 5 bases and V by 7 bases; bases with no gene match: 5. The CDR3 loop spans 14 amino acids. CDR3 region: CASNRDRGNNEQFF. Written as DNA, the CDR3 is TGTGCCAGCAACCGGGACAGGGGAAACAATGAGCAGTTCTTC.

The sample holds a few counts of this clone. The chain is built from TRBV7-9 and TRBJ1-4; no firm D call. CDR3 length: 12 residues. Deletions cut 1 base from V and 8 bases from J, with 5 bases between. Per germline, CDR1 SEHNR and CDR2 FQNEAQ (reference sequence). As DNA, the CDR3 is TGTGCCAGCAGCTTAGTGGAGGAAAAACTGTTTTTT. Residues: CASSLVEEKLFF.

This clone has more than one count but fewer than ten. The chain recombines TRBV7-2 with TRBJ2-7; no firm D call. From germline, CDR1 is SGHTA and CDR2 FQGNSA. Between the trimmed V and J ends, which lost 5 bases and 3 bases, there was a span of 11 bases. The CDR3 extends over 13 amino acids. The CDR3 bases are TGTGCCAGCAGCGCTCGGTCTGGCTACGAGCAGTACTTC. Its translation: CASSARSGYEQYF. The full variable domain, in which reference TRBV7-2 and TRBJ2-7 provide the parts outside the CDR3, is GAGVSQSPSNKVTEKGKDVELRCDPISGHTALYWYRQSLGQGLEFLIYFQGNSAPDKSGLPSDRFSAERTGGSVSTLTIQRTQQEDSAVYLCASSARSGYEQYFGPGTRLTVT.

The rearrangement joins TRBV7-2 to TRBJ2-5, with 8 nucleotides matching TRBD2. This CDR3 contains 14 residues. Germline assignment: CDR1 SGHTA and CDR2 FQGNSA. V lost 5 bases to trimming and J lost 4 bases; unmatched junction nucleotides: 6. The CDR3 coding sequence is TGTGCCAGCAGCATCCGGGGGGGTCGAGAGACCCAGTACTTC. Protein sequence: CASSIRGGRETQYF.

There are a few counts of this clone. An end of the junction does not agree with germline; a read error may underlie this. Here the CDR3 DNA reads TGTGCCAGCGGTTTTCTCTCCTACGAGCAGTACTTC. This codes for CASGFLSYEQYF. The chain carries TRBV28 and TRBJ2-7; D remains unclear. There are 12 residues in the CDR3. The germline gives CDR1 MDHEN, CDR2 SYDVKM.

At least ten counts were recorded for this clone. The rearrangement joins TRBV27 to TRBJ2-7; D perhaps matches TRBD1 (8 bases). V was pared by 5 bases and J by 4 bases, with 18 bases between. The germline V gene encodes CDR1 MNHEY and CDR2 SMNVEV (reference sequence). The CDR3 totals 15 residues. DNA for the CDR3: TGTGCCAGCAGTGAACAGGGGGGGAGCGTGTACGAGCAGTACTTC. It yields the protein CASSEQGGSVYEQYF.

This clone was detected a few times. J is TRBJ1-5 and V is TRBV12-5, with no clear D. Trimming cost V 3 bases and J 5 bases, with 2 bases left between them. CDR1 and CDR2 (germline): LGHNT, FRNRAP. The CDR3 spans 11 residues. The CDR3 region has the DNA TGTGCTAGTGGTTTTGATCAGCCCCAGCATTTT. Protein sequence: CASGFDQPQHF. Full variable domain (missing parts from reference TRBV12-5 and TRBJ1-5): DARVTQTPRHKVTEMGQEVTMRCQPILGHNTVFWYRQTMMQGLELLAYFRNRAPLDDSGMPKDRFSAEMPDATLATLKIQPSEPRDSAVYFCASGFDQPQHFGDGTRLSIL.

This clone was detected a few times. The chain uses TRBV14 and TRBJ1-3; 7 bases map to TRBD1. The CDR3 runs to 14 residues. CDR1 is SGHDN, CDR2 FVKESK, per germline. Trimming took 4 bases from V and 7 from J; bases not matched to a gene: 7. CDR3 region: CASSPPGQTNTIYF. CDR3 sequence (DNA): TGTGCCAGCAGCCCACCGGGACAGACGAACACCATATATTTT.

About this clone: This clone may be a read error of a much larger clone one base away. This chain links TRBV7-7 with TRBJ2-1, with D uncertain. Germline V gene sequence: CDR1 SSHAT, CDR2 FNYEAQ (reference sequence). The V end was cut by 1 base, the J end by 0 bases, with 4 bases between. This CDR3 has 14 amino acids. CDR3: CASSLGGSYNEQFF. The CDR3 DNA reads TGTGCCAGCAGCTTAGGGGGCTCCTACAATGAGCAGTTCTTC. Supplemented by reference TRBV7-7 and TRBJ2-1, the full variable domain reads GAGVSQSPRYKVTKRGQDVTLRCDPISSHATLYWYQQALGQGPEFLTYFNYEAQPDKSGLPSDRFSAERPEGSISTLTIQRTEQRDSAMYRCASSLGGSYNEQFFGPGTRLTVL.